This T cell receptor beta chain was documented in a study of Tregs in tolerant kidney transplant recipients. General study results and limits: Changing PCR primers prevented nucleotide comparison between some patients' samples. Tregs expanded with activated donor B cells seemed most donor-specific.

Generated by immunoSEQ multiplex PCR, the TCRdb table keeps only in-frame clones and is missing some. Seen here are tens of thousands of clones, around nine tenths observed once, and the top ten hold 1.6%. This CDR3 comprises 15 residues. Germline values: CDR1 LNHDA, CDR2 SQIVND (reference sequence). The trim removed 6 bases at V and 0 bases at J, leaving 5 bases unmatched. Of note for this clone: The antigen is not known.

Mixed chimerism was transient after nonmyeloablative marrow transplants from related graft donors. This chain connects TRBV19 to TRBJ1-3; 7 bases align to TRBD1. The clonotype originates from a human patient who received a combined kidney and bone marrow transplant. The graft donor may have given rise to some T cells. This material consisted of CD4+ T cells from blood (PBMCs), taken 24 months after the transplant. In DNA form, the CDR3 reads TGTGCCAGTAGCCCACAGGGGATCTCTGGAAACACCATATATTTT. This translates into CASSPQGISGNTIYF.